A single sample is the source of the 15 T cell receptor beta chains below, sequenced in a study of blood T cell repertoires in COVID-19. Sequencing was performed with immunoSEQ multiplex PCR; in TCRdb, only in-frame clones are kept and a portion is missing. The table includes about 210,000 clones, about 91% detected once. The sequenced sample consisted of peripheral blood. The receptors were gathered from a man aged 30 to 39 with acute or convalescent COVID-19.

The chain uses TRBV19 and TRBJ1-2; 9 bases align to TRBD1. The CDR3 is made up of 14 amino acids. V lost 3 bases, J lost 5 bases, and 4 bases stayed unmatched. The germline gives CDR1 LNHDA, CDR2 SQIVND (reference sequence). The CDR3 DNA is TGTGCCAGTAGTATGGGGACAGGGAGGTATGGCTACACCTTC. It encodes CASSMGTGRYGYTF.

CDR3 in DNA: TGCGCCAGCAGTGAGTCCAGCGGGAGAGCCCTACGCGAGCAGTACTTC. Protein product: CASSESSGRALREQYF. The chain carries TRBV10-1 and TRBJ2-7; 8 positions match TRBD2. V was clipped by 0 bases and J by 6 bases; unmatched bases: 10. Germline-derived CDR1 and CDR2 are WNHNN and SYGVQD (reference sequence). This CDR3 has 16 amino acids.

The chain couples TRBV29-1 to TRBJ2-1; 10 nucleotides match TRBD1. The CDR3 has 20 amino acids. Trimming cost V 5 bases and J 1 base; bases outside gene matches: 20. Germline-derived CDR1 and CDR2 are SQVTM and ANQGSEA. The CDR3 here is CSVNLGRDRGPFRSYNEQFF. Written as DNA, the CDR3 is TGCAGCGTTAATTTAGGGCGGGACAGGGGACCATTCAGGTCCTACAATGAGCAGTTCTTC.

This chain uses TRBV6-6 with TRBJ2-7, with D possibly matching TRBD1 (6 bases). V gave up 6 bases and J gave up 7 bases, with 25 bases separating them. Germline CDR1 MNHNY, CDR2 SVGAGI (reference sequence). There are 16 residues in the CDR3. The CDR3 DNA is TGTGCCAGCAGACTTCTAGACAGGACGGGCCTTTTGGAGCAGTACTTC. Protein product: CASRLLDRTGLLEQYF.

The chain couples TRBV30 to TRBJ2-7; 9 bases match TRBD1. The junction had 5 bases not matched to a gene; V was cut back by 3 bases and J by 5 bases. Germline CDR1 reads GTSNPN; CDR2 reads SVGIG (reference sequence). The CDR3 length is 13 residues. The CDR3: CAWSPGQGDEQYF. In nucleotides, the CDR3 is TGTGCCTGGAGCCCGGGACAGGGCGACGAGCAGTACTTC.

The chain has TRBV3-1 (or the pseudogene TRBV3-2) and TRBJ2-7, with 9 bases identical to TRBD1. Looked up from germline, CDR1 is LGHDT and CDR2 is YNNKEL (reference sequence). Germline trimming cut 1 base from V and 5 bases from J; bases unmatched to any gene: 6. CDR3 size: 15 residues. The CDR3 here is CASSQGGQGRDEQYF. The CDR3 DNA reads as TGTGCCAGCAGCCAAGGGGGACAGGGTAGGGACGAGCAGTACTTC.

The chain couples TRBV7-2 to TRBJ2-5; tentatively, D is TRBD2 (5 bases). Trimming left V 5 bases short and J 7 bases short, with 14 bases between. Germline V lookup: CDR1 SGHTA, CDR2 FQGNSA. This CDR3 is built from 13 residues. CDR3 amino acids: CASSPPGRTTQYF. DNA for the CDR3: TGTGCCAGCAGCCCTCCTGGGAGAACGACCCAGTACTTC.

The V call is TRBV27, the J call TRBJ1-5, with D hard to call. The CDR3 totals 13 residues. V was cut by 0 bases and J by 9 bases, with 9 bases left in between. The germline CDR1 and CDR2 sequences are MNHEY and SMNVEV (reference sequence). This CDR3 reads CASSLSRSRPQHF. DNA for the CDR3: TGTGCCAGCAGTTTATCGAGGTCAAGGCCCCAGCATTTT.

The chain joins TRBV28 to TRBJ2-2, with 7 bases matching TRBD2. The CDR3 is 17 amino acids. The V and J ends lost 4 bases and 0 bases, in that order; junction bases with no gene match: 8. Per the germline V gene, CDR1 is MDHEN and CDR2 is SYDVKM. CDR3 bases: TGTGCCAGCAGTTCAACTCCCACTAGCGCGAACACCGGGGAGCTGTTTTTT. Translation: CASSSTPTSANTGELFF.

J is TRBJ1-2 and V is TRBV19, with a tentative D call TRBD1 (6 bases). The CDR3 spans 14 residues. The germline V gene has CDR1 LNHDA and CDR2 SQIVND (reference sequence). With 1 base removed from V and 5 bases from J, the gap between germline ends came to 11 bases. The CDR3 nucleotides are TGTGCCAGTAGTATAGGGACAGCGACATATGGCTACACCTTC. Encoded protein: CASSIGTATYGYTF.

The chain couples TRBV19 to TRBJ1-2; weak D call: TRBD1 (6 bases). The CDR3 is 14 residues long. Germline V gives CDR1 LNHDA, CDR2 SQIVND (reference sequence). The V end lost 5 bases, the J end lost 5 bases, and 15 bases lay between the germline ends. The CDR3 region has the DNA TGTGCCAGTAGTCGGGGGGCGTACGAGTATGGCTACACCTTC. Its translation: CASSRGAYEYGYTF.

This chain uses TRBV18 with TRBJ2-2; TRBD1 aligns across 8 bases. The V segment lost 9 bases and the J segment 5 bases; nucleotides outside the gene matches: 5. CDR1 and CDR2 (germline): KGHSH, LQKENI. This CDR3 is 13 amino acids long. The CDR3 coding sequence is TGTGCCAGTGGACAGGGACAGACCGGGGAGCTGTTTTTT. It is translated as CASGQGQTGELFF.

The genes are TRBV28 and TRBJ2-7; possible D gene TRBD2, 5 bases. The CDR3 length is 14 residues. V was shortened by 7 bases and J by 6 bases, with 19 bases between the two germline ends. Germline assignment: CDR1 MDHEN and CDR2 SYDVKM. CDR3 loop: CASTPSRLVGEQYF. DNA for the CDR3: TGTGCCAGCACCCCTAGCCGGCTAGTAGGCGAGCAGTACTTC.

This sequence joins TRBV5-1 and TRBJ1-3; a possible D gene is TRBD1 (6 bases). The CDR3 runs to 15 residues. Trimming pared 0 bases from V and 4 bases from J, leaving 11 bases between. CDR1 is SGHRS and CDR2 is YFSETQ in the germline V gene. The CDR3 loop reads CASSLAGGQGNTIYF. The CDR3 DNA reads TGCGCCAGCAGCTTGGCCGGTGGACAGGGAAACACCATATATTTT.

This chain links TRBV30 with TRBJ2-3, with a possible D match to TRBD2 (6 bases). Germline V lookup: CDR1 GTSNPN, CDR2 SVGIG (reference sequence). Trimming removed 3 bases from V and 1 base from J, with 11 bases in between. This CDR3 is 14 amino acids long. The CDR3: CAWRSGGGTDTQYF. The CDR3 DNA follows: TGTGCCTGGAGATCAGGCGGGGGCACAGATACGCAGTATTTT.